This entry describes one TCR beta chain. Its target is unknown. TCRdb's table, derived via immunoSEQ multiplex PCR, lists solely in-frame clones and lacks some. Of 120,000 to 150,000 clones in the sample, 80% to 95% are singletons; the top ten hold around 2.7%. This entry comes from a study of T cell responses to AZD1222 COVID-19 vaccine. The wider study: Investigators merged groups given second doses at roughly 4 or roughly 12 weeks.

CDR3 length: 14 amino acids. Germline CDR1 MDHEN, CDR2 SYDVKM. The V end was cut by 6 bases, the J end by 3 bases, with 14 bases between. Findings of the study overall: Possibly, clonal diversity was underestimated; donors were largely white British and included more females. Receipt of two AZD1222 doses was followed by a rise in Spike-specific TCR breadth and depth.

The sequence was obtained from an adult in good health. The sample was peripheral blood, taken on day 0 of AZD1222 vaccination. V gene TRBV28 combines with J gene TRBJ1-2, with a weak D call TRBD1 (5 bases). This chain's CDR3 is CASRGDRTHYGYTF. The CDR3 bases are TGTGCCAGCAGAGGGGACCGGACTCACTATGGCTACACCTTC.